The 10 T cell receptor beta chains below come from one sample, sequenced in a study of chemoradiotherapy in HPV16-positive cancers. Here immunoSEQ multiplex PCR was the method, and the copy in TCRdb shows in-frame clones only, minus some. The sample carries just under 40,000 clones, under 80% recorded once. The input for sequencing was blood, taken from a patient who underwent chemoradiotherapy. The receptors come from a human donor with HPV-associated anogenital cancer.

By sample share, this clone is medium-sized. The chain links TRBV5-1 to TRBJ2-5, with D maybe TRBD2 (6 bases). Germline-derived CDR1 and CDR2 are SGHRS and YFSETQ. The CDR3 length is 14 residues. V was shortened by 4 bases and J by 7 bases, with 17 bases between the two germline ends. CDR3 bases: TGCGCCAGCAGCCCCCTAGCGCCCGGGGGGACCCAGTACTTC. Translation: CASSPLAPGGTQYF.

CDR3 bases: TGTGCCAGCAATAAGGACAGGGGTGGCAGGGAAAAACTGTTTTTT. Residues: CASNKDRGGREKLFF. This rearrangement joins TRBV2 to TRBJ1-4, with 9 bases matching TRBD1. Germline CDR1 and CDR2: SNHLY and FYNNEI. CDR3 size: 15 residues. V lost 7 bases and J lost 8; bases outside the gene matches: 11.

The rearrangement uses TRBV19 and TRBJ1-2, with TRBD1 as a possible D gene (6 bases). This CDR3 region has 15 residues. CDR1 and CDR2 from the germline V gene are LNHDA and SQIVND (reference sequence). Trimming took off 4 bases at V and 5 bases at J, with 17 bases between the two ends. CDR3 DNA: TGTGCCAGTAGTACTCTGGACAGAACTTTATATGGCTACACCTTC. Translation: CASSTLDRTLYGYTF.

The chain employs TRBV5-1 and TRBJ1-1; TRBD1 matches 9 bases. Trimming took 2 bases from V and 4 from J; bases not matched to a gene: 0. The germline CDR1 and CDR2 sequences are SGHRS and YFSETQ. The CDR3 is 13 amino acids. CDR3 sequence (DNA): TGCGCCAGCAGCTTACAGGGGGCCACTGAAGCTTTCTTT. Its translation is CASSLQGATEAFF.

CDR3 sequence: CASSSGTRDEQFF. CDR3 DNA: TGTGCCAGCAGCTCCGGGACTAGAGATGAGCAGTTCTTC. The genes are TRBV11-3 and TRBJ2-1, with 8 bases lining up with TRBD2. Germline V gives CDR1 SGHNT, CDR2 YENEEA. After removal of 4 bases from V and 8 bases from J, the junction contained 4 bases not matched to a gene. The CDR3 contains 13 residues. Looking up the rest from reference TRBV11-3 and TRBJ2-1 gives the full variable domain: EAGVVQSPRYKIIEKKQPVAFWCNPISGHNTLYWYLQNLGQGPELLIRYENEEAVDDSQLPKDRFSAERLKGVDSTLKIQPAELGDSAVYLCASSSGTRDEQFFGPGTRLTVL.

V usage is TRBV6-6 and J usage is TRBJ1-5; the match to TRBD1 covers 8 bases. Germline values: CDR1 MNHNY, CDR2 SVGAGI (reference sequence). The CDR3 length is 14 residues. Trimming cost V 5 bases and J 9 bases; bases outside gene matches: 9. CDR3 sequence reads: CASSQGQGFSPQHF. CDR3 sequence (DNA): TGTGCCAGCAGTCAAGGACAGGGCTTTTCGCCCCAGCATTTT.

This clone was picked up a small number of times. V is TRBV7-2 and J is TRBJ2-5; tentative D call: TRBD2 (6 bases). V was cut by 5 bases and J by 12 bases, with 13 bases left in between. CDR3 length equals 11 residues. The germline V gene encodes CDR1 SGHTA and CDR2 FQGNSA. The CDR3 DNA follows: TGTGCCAGCAGCCTCCGGGACTCAAAGTACTTC. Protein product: CASSLRDSKYF.

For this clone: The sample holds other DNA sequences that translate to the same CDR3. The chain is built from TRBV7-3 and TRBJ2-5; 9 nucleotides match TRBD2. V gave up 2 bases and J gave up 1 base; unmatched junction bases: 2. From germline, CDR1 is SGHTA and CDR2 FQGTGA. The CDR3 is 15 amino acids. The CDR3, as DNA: TGTGCCAGCAGCTTAGGCGGGGGGGGCCAAGAGACCCAGTACTTC. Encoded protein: CASSLGGGGQETQYF.

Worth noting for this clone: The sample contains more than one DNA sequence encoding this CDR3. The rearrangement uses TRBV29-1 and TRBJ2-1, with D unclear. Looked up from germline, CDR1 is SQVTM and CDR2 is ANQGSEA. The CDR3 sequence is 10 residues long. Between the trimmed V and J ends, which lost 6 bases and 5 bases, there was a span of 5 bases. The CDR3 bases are TGCAGCGTCTGGGACAATGAGCAGTTCTTC. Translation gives CSVWDNEQFF.

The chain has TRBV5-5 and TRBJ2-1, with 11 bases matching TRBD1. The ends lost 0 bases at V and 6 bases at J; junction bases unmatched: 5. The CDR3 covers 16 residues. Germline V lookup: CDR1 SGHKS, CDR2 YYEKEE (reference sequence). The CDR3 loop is CASSLVGTGGGNEQFF. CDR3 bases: TGTGCCAGCAGCTTGGTGGGGACAGGGGGGGGCAATGAGCAGTTCTTC.